This is a list of T cell receptor beta chains from one sample in a study of neurological immune-mediated disorders. TCRdb recomputed calls from the 5' RACE reads with MiXCR, one row per CDR3 protein. Of more than 20,000 distinct CDR3 sequences listed, around 15% are singletons. Material for sequencing was PBMCs. These receptors were collected from a female donor with HTLV-1-associated myelopathy (HAM/TSP). The CDR3 runs from the conserved cysteine through the conserved F or W. D genes are given only for firm matches. Part of the rows lack a size; the others show once, few, many or a class for expanded clones.

DNA: TGCGGTACCATAACAGGGTGGGGGACAGATACGCAGTATTTT
CDR3: CGTITGWGTDTQYF
J: TRBJ2-3
V: TRBV20-1
size: many
D: NA

DNA: TGCGCCAGCAGCCACAGACAGGGGACAGACACTGAAGCTTTCTTT
CDR3: CASSHRQGTDTEAFF
J: TRBJ1-1
V: TRBV5-1
size: many
D: TRBD1

DNA: TGTGCCAGCAGCTTAGGACAGGGTGGCGTCTTTAACTATGGCTACACCTTC
CDR3: CASSLGQGGVFNYGYTF
J: TRBJ1-2
V: TRBV11-2
size: many
D: TRBD1

DNA: TGCAGTGCTAGAGATATTCCCCGAGATACGCAGTATTTT
CDR3: CSARDIPRDTQYF
J: TRBJ2-3
V: TRBV20-1
size: many
D: NA

DNA: TGCAGTGCTAGAGATGGGAAGGGGGCGGCTTTAGCTTCACCCCTCCACTTT
CDR3: CSARDGKGAALASPLHF
J: TRBJ1-6
V: TRBV20-1
size: few
D: TRBD1

DNA: TGTGCCAGCAGTGACGTCGGCCACACTCGGACAAATACGCAGTATTTT
CDR3: CASSDVGHTRTNTQYF
J: TRBJ2-3
V: TRBV2
size: many
D: NA

DNA: TGTGCCAGCAGTTTAGTTGTCCGGGGCACAGATACGCAGTATTTT
CDR3: CASSLVVRGTDTQYF
J: TRBJ2-3
V: TRBV12-3/TRBV12-4
size: many
D: NA

DNA: TGTGCCAGCAGTCCCCCGGAGGGATCTGGAAACACCATATATTTT
CDR3: CASSPPEGSGNTIYF
J: TRBJ1-3
V: TRBV12-3/TRBV12-4
size: many
D: NA

DNA: TGCAGTGGAGTGGACTTAGGGGGTAGTGAGACCCAGTACTTC
CDR3: CSGVDLGGSETQYF
J: TRBJ2-5
V: TRBV20-1
size: many
D: NA

DNA: TGCAGTGCTTGGACTAGCGGGGGGGGCCGGGATGAGCAGTTCTTC
CDR3: CSAWTSGGGRDEQFF
J: TRBJ2-1
V: TRBV20-1
size: many
D: TRBD2

DNA: TGCAGTGCCTCAGAAAGAAAAGCGGGAGACTACAATGAGCAGTTCTTC
CDR3: CSASERKAGDYNEQFF
J: TRBJ2-1
V: TRBV20-1
size: many
D: TRBD2

DNA: TGTGCCAGCAGCCAAGATACTGAGCAGTATTTT
CDR3: CASSQDTEQYF
J: TRBJ2-3
V: TRBV3-1
size: NA
D: NA

DNA: TGCGCCAGCAGCCCCGTCGGCAGGGTTCAGTCCTATAATTCACCCCTCCACTTT
CDR3: CASSPVGRVQSYNSPLHF
J: TRBJ1-6
V: TRBV5-1
size: many
D: NA

DNA: TGTGCCAGCAGCTTAGGCTTCGGAAGAGACAGCAATCAGCCCCAGCATTTT
CDR3: CASSLGFGRDSNQPQHF
J: TRBJ1-5
V: TRBV7-8
size: many
D: NA

DNA: TGTGCCAGCTCACCCAATACAGGGCGAGCGGATGGCTACACCTTC
CDR3: CASSPNTGRADGYTF
J: TRBJ1-2
V: TRBV18
size: many
D: NA

DNA: TGCGCCAGCAAATTAGCGGCCTCGAACACCGGGGAGCTGTTTTTT
CDR3: CASKLAASNTGELFF
J: TRBJ2-2
V: TRBV5-1
size: many
D: NA

DNA: TGTGCCAGTAGTATAGCCGGGAACAGAGAGTCCTACGAGCAGTACTTC
CDR3: CASSIAGNRESYEQYF
J: TRBJ2-7
V: TRBV19
size: many
D: NA

DNA: TGTGCCAGCAGTTCCACAGGGGGAGCTTACGAGCAGTACTTC
CDR3: CASSSTGGAYEQYF
J: TRBJ2-7
V: TRBV7-2
size: many
D: TRBD1

DNA: TGTGCCACCAGCCATTATGGTGGGGAGCCCCAGCATTTT
CDR3: CATSHYGGEPQHF
J: TRBJ1-5
V: TRBV15
size: many
D: NA

DNA: TGTGCCAGCAGCTTAGCCACAGCATGGTTGTGGGAAGCTTTCTTT
CDR3: CASSLATAWLWEAFF
J: TRBJ1-1
V: TRBV7-2
size: many
D: NA

DNA: TGTGCCATCAACCCCAGTAGCGGGAACGCAGATACGCAGTATTTT
CDR3: CAINPSSGNADTQYF
J: TRBJ2-3
V: TRBV10-3
size: many
D: TRBD2

DNA: TGCAGCGTTGGTCGCGGGGGGTACCCCTACAATGAGCAGTTCTTC
CDR3: CSVGRGGYPYNEQFF
J: TRBJ2-1
V: TRBV29-1
size: NA
D: TRBD2

DNA: TGCAGTCGACCCGGACTAGGCGCAGATACGCAGTATTTT
CDR3: CSRPGLGADTQYF
J: TRBJ2-3
V: TRBV20-1
size: NA
D: TRBD2

DNA: TGTGCCAGCAGCCCCGGGACAGGGAACTCTGGGGCCAACGTCCTGACTTTC
CDR3: CASSPGTGNSGANVLTF
J: TRBJ2-6
V: TRBV7-2
size: many
D: TRBD1

DNA: TGCAGTGCTAGTAGAGGGGACGGGAAGATGTTTTTT
CDR3: CSASRGDGKMFF
J: TRBJ2-2
V: TRBV20-1
size: few
D: NA

DNA: TGCGCCAGCAGCCAAGATCTGGCGACAGGGAGTAATCAGCCCCAGCATTTT
CDR3: CASSQDLATGSNQPQHF
J: TRBJ1-5
V: TRBV4-3
size: NA
D: TRBD1

DNA: TGCAGTGCTGAGGACAGGTCGAACACCGGGGAGCTGTTTTTT
CDR3: CSAEDRSNTGELFF
J: TRBJ2-2
V: TRBV20-1
size: medium-sized
D: TRBD1

DNA: TGCGCCAGCAGCTTGGAAGGGTTTGGTTCACCCCTCCACTTT
CDR3: CASSLEGFGSPLHF
J: TRBJ1-6
V: TRBV5-1
size: many
D: NA

DNA: TGTGCCAGCAGTCTTTCAGGGGTCGGAACCTACGAGCAGTACTTC
CDR3: CASSLSGVGTYEQYF
J: TRBJ2-7
V: TRBV6-5
size: NA
D: NA

DNA: TGTTCTAGCAGTTTGAAAGGGCCCCCAGCCGAGCAGTACTTC
CDR3: CSSSLKGPPAEQYF
J: TRBJ2-7
V: TRBV12-3/TRBV12-4
size: NA
D: NA

DNA: TGTGCCAGCAGTTCCTATCTTCAGGGTTTGGAAGCTTTCTTT
CDR3: CASSSYLQGLEAFF
J: TRBJ1-1
V: TRBV6-5
size: many
D: NA

DNA: TGCAGTGTTCGACAGGGGGCTAGCGACACAGATACGCAGTATTTT
CDR3: CSVRQGASDTDTQYF
J: TRBJ2-3
V: TRBV20-1
size: NA
D: TRBD1

DNA: TGCAGTGCTGGACGAGCGGGGGAGGAGACCCAGTACTTC
CDR3: CSAGRAGEETQYF
J: TRBJ2-5
V: TRBV20-1
size: many
D: TRBD2

DNA: TGTGCCAGCAGTCGGGACACCCGGGGTGAAAAACTGTTTTTT
CDR3: CASSRDTRGEKLFF
J: TRBJ1-4
V: TRBV12-3/TRBV12-4
size: many
D: NA

DNA: TGTGCCAGCGCCCTGACAGTGAACACTGAAGCTTTCTTT
CDR3: CASALTVNTEAFF
J: TRBJ1-1
V: TRBV2
size: medium-sized
D: NA

DNA: TGCGCCAGCAGCTCGGAGACAGGGGCCATTCAGTACTTC
CDR3: CASSSETGAIQYF
J: TRBJ2-4
V: TRBV5-1
size: medium-sized
D: TRBD1

DNA: TGCGCCAGCAGCGCGGGGACAGGGACGGCTTCCTACGAGCAGTACTTC
CDR3: CASSAGTGTASYEQYF
J: TRBJ2-7
V: TRBV5-1
size: many
D: TRBD1

DNA: TGTGCCTGGAGTAAGGGACAGGGATTAGCTAACTATGGCTACACCTTC
CDR3: CAWSKGQGLANYGYTF
J: TRBJ1-2
V: TRBV30
size: many
D: TRBD1

DNA: TGTGCCAGCAGCTTAGTAGGGGACTTATATGGCTACACCTTC
CDR3: CASSLVGDLYGYTF
J: TRBJ1-2
V: TRBV7-9
size: NA
D: NA

DNA: TGTGCCAGCAAACAACCCTTCGGGACTAGCGGGGGTAGCACAGATACGCAGTATTTT
CDR3: CASKQPFGTSGGSTDTQYF
J: TRBJ2-3
V: TRBV28
size: many
D: TRBD2

DNA: TGTGCCAGCAGATTTGATCAGGGTCCCCTCCACTTT
CDR3: CASRFDQGPLHF
J: TRBJ1-6
V: TRBV6-6
size: many
D: NA

DNA: TGCAGTGCTAGAGATAGTTGGCGGGAGATGGTAGATATGCAGTATTTT
CDR3: CSARDSWREMVDMQYF
J: TRBJ2-3
V: TRBV20-1
size: many
D: TRBD2

DNA: TGTGCCAGCACGCTCCAGGGCGCAAGCTCCTACAATGAGCAGTTCTTC
CDR3: CASTLQGASSYNEQFF
J: TRBJ2-1
V: TRBV7-8
size: many
D: NA